Following are 4 T cell receptor beta chains from one sample sequenced in a study of T cell repertoires in aging, cancer and after chemotherapy. A mixed TRB-A/B primer pool amplified rearranged TRB by multiplex touch-down PCR. TCRdb reanalysed the multiplex PCR reads using MiXCR and keeps one entry per CDR3 protein. Of some 2,000 distinct CDR3 sequences in the sample, just under 20% were seen once. TCR beta rearrangements were amplified from peripheral blood genomic DNA. The specimen sequenced was blood. The receptors derive from a human donor with a solid tumor.

Within the sample, this clonotype is medium-sized. This chain uses TRBV6-1 with TRBJ1-5, with D perhaps matching TRBD1 (5 bases). The CDR3 length is 11 residues. Germline V gives CDR1 MNHNS, CDR2 SASEGT. V was shortened by 10 bases and J by 4 bases, with 8 bases between the two germline ends. This CDR3 reads CATQGNQPQHF. In nucleotides, the CDR3 is TGTGCCACCCAGGGAAATCAGCCCCAGCATTTT.

By its share, this clonotype is medium-sized (0.01 to 0.1%). V gene TRBV6-5 combines with J gene TRBJ1-3, with TRBD1 matching over 7 bases. The trim removed 4 bases at V and 4 bases at J, leaving 10 bases unmatched. Per germline, CDR1 MNHEY and CDR2 SVGAGI. This CDR3 contains 16 residues. CDR3 sequence (DNA): TGTGCCAGCAGTTCCCTGACAGGGTCCCAAGGAAACACCATATATTTT. The encoded protein is CASSSLTGSQGNTIYF.

By share of the sample, this clonotype is large (0.1 to 1%). The rearrangement links TRBV15 to TRBJ2-1; 9 bases agree with TRBD2. In germline, CDR1 is LNHNV, CDR2 YYDKDF (reference sequence). With 1 base clipped from V and 4 bases from J, the junction kept 5 bases outside the gene matches. The CDR3 spans 16 residues. The CDR3 loop is CATSRARLAVYNEQFF. CDR3 nucleotide sequence: TGTGCCACCAGCAGAGCAAGACTAGCGGTATACAATGAGCAGTTCTTC.

This sequence joins TRBV30 and TRBJ2-7; D uncertain. The CDR3 has 14 amino acids. Deletions cut 2 bases from V and 3 bases from J, with 14 bases between. Germline loops: CDR1 GTSNPN, CDR2 SVGIG (reference sequence). The CDR3 bases are TGTGCCTGGAGTCCCTACGGGCAAAACTACGAGCAGTACTTC. Translation gives CAWSPYGQNYEQYF.